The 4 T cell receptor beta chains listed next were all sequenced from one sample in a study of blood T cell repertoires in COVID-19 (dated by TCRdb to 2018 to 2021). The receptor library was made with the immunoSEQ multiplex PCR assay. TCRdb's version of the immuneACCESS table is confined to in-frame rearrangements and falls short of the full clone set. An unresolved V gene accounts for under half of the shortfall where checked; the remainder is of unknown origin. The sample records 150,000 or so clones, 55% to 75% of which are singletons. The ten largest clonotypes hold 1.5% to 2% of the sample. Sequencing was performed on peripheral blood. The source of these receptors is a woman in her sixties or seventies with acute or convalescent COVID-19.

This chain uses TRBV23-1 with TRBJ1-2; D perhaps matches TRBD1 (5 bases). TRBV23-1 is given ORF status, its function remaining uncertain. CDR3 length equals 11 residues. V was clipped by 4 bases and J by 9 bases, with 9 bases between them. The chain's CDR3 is CASSPDTSYTF. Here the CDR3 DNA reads TGCGCCAGCAGTCCGGACACAAGCTACACCTTC.

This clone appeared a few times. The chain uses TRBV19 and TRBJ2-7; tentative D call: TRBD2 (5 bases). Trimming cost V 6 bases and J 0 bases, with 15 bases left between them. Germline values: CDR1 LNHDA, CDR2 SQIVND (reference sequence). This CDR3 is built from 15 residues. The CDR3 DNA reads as TGTGCCAGTAGGAGTGGTGGGAGTCCCTCCTACGAGCAGTACTTC. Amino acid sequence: CASRSGGSPSYEQYF.

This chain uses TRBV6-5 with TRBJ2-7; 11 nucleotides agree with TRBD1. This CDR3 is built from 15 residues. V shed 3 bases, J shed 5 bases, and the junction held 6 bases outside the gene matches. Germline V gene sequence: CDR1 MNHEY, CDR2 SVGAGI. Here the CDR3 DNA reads TGTGCCAGCAGTTATAGCGGACAGGGGGCAGACGAGCAGTACTTC. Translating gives CASSYSGQGADEQYF.

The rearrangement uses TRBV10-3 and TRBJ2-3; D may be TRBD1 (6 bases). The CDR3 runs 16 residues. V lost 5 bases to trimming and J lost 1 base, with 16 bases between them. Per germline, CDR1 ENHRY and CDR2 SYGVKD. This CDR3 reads CAISTAPGARTDTQYF. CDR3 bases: TGTGCCATCAGTACGGCACCAGGGGCTCGCACAGATACGCAGTATTTT.